The sequence of this T cell receptor beta chain was determined in a study of vaccination and CD4 T cells after COVID-19. Background on the study: Convalescent donors totaled six males and four females, including two who were Hispanic. Participants were vaccinated with two doses, given as either BNT162b2 or mRNA-1273 vaccine.

In the case of this clonotype: The antigen is not known.

The treatment is: approximately 9-day PBMC culture with coronavirus spike peptide pools or control peptides (ViraFEST assay). Half of the medium was exchanged for fresh IL-2 medium, first on day 3 and then on day 7. The Oncomine TCR Beta short-read assay sequenced DNA from cultured CD4+ T cells. Genomic DNA was isolated from cultured CD4+ T cells. Each CDR3 protein is one row after TCRdb ran MiXCR on the PCR reads. The sample lists tens of thousands of distinct CDR3 sequences, roughly 74% seen once, with just over 8.5% in the top ten. The CDR3 loop spans 15 amino acids. V shed 5 bases, J shed 12 bases, and the junction held 15 bases outside the gene matches. Germline assignment: CDR1 SGHTA and CDR2 FQGNSA.

The V call is TRBV7-2, the J call TRBJ2-7, with 11 bases matching TRBD2. The sample comprised CD4+ T cells from blood, cultured in vitro. This clonotype was obtained from a human donor who had recovered from COVID-19. The CDR3 loop reads CASSRRDLGTSGLYF. In nucleotides, the CDR3 is TGTGCCAGCAGCCGCAGGGACCTAGGGACTAGCGGCCTGTACTTC.